These 13 T cell receptor beta chains originate from one sample sequenced in a study of identical twins. MiXCR, run by TCRdb on the 5' RACE reads, gives a single entry per CDR3 protein. Of more than 1.5 million distinct CDR3 sequences in the sample, about 32% were seen once. The sample comprised cord blood. Receptors were obtained from a newborn girl in good health.

The CDR3 is CASSPRWTGKWSPLHF. The CDR3 bases are TGTGCCAGCAGCCCGAGGTGGACAGGGAAATGGTCACCCCTCCACTTT. The chain couples TRBV5-6 to TRBJ1-6; 8 bases map to TRBD1. Germline lookup yields CDR1 SGHDT and CDR2 YYEEEE. V lost 4 bases to trimming and J lost 10 bases; unmatched junction nucleotides: 13. The CDR3 has 16 residues.

The V and J genes are TRBV28 and TRBJ2-7, with D perhaps TRBD1 (6 bases). Germline V gene data show CDR1 as MDHEN and CDR2 as SYDVKM. V shed 3 bases and J shed 7 bases, with 13 bases lying between them. This CDR3 is 13 amino acids long. In DNA form, the CDR3 reads TGTGCCAGCAGTTTCCTAGGGGGTTTAGAGCAGTACTTC. This translates into CASSFLGGLEQYF.

The CDR3 DNA reads as TGTGCCAGCAGCTTCTCTTACCTCTATGAGCAGTTCTTC. Amino acids: CASSFSYLYEQFF. The chain recombines TRBV7-2 with TRBJ2-1; no clear D. The CDR3 loop spans 13 amino acids. Per germline, CDR1 SGHTA and CDR2 FQGNSA. The V gene lost 3 bases and the J gene lost 8 bases, with 11 bases spanning the gap.

The chain carries TRBV4-2 and TRBJ2-6, with TRBD2 matching 13 bases. V trimming: 3 bases; J trimming: 2 bases; junction bases outside the gene matches: 4. The CDR3 totals 18 residues. In germline, CDR1 is LGHNA, CDR2 YNFKEQ. CDR3 residues: CASSQLLAGGAGANVLTF. The CDR3 nucleotides are TGTGCCAGCAGCCAGTTACTAGCGGGAGGGGCTGGGGCCAACGTCCTGACTTTC.

In this sample, this clonotype turned up a few times. The chain couples TRBV28 to TRBJ2-4, with D perhaps assigned TRBD1 or TRBD2 (5 bases each). The CDR3 has 12 amino acids. Per the germline V gene, CDR1 is MDHEN and CDR2 is SYDVKM. Trimming stripped 1 base from V and 13 bases from J, with 11 bases between. This chain's CDR3 is CASSLSPGRQYF. CDR3 in DNA: TGTGCCAGCAGTTTATCGCCGGGACGCCAGTACTTC.

The chain employs TRBV7-9 and TRBJ1-1; D is ambiguous. The CDR3 contains 13 residues. Trimming removed 2 bases from V and 6 bases from J, with 10 bases in between. Germline V gene sequence: CDR1 SEHNR, CDR2 FQNEAQ (reference sequence). CDR3 sequence: CASSLLTDAEAFF. As DNA, the CDR3 is TGTGCCAGCAGCTTACTGACGGACGCTGAAGCTTTCTTT.

This sequence joins TRBV12-3 or TRBV12-4 and TRBJ2-7, with D possibly matching TRBD1 (6 bases). There are 13 residues in the CDR3. Trimming pared 6 bases from V and 2 bases from J, leaving 11 bases between. CDR3 DNA sequence: TGTGCCAGCAGCCCGGACAGTACCTACGAGCAGTACTTC. Encoded protein: CASSPDSTYEQYF.

This clonotype was observed a handful of times. The V gene is TRBV6-6, the J gene TRBJ2-1, with D perhaps TRBD2 (5 bases). The V end was cut by 0 bases, the J end by 14 bases, with 14 bases between. The CDR3 runs 13 residues. Per germline, CDR1 MNHNY and CDR2 SVGAGI (reference sequence). CDR3 residues: CASSYSNPPEEFF. The CDR3 DNA reads TGTGCCAGCAGTTACTCGAACCCCCCGGAGGAGTTCTTC.

The rearrangement joins TRBV5-4 to TRBJ2-4; D unresolved. The length of the CDR3 is 16 residues. CDR1 is SGHNT and CDR2 is YYREEE in the germline V gene (reference sequence). The V end lost 4 bases, the J end lost 0 bases, and 14 bases lay between the germline ends. The CDR3 here is CASSTDRTLAKNIQYF. The CDR3, as DNA: TGTGCCAGCAGCACTGATCGGACCCTAGCCAAAAACATTCAGTACTTC.

This clonotype has only a few counts. The rearrangement uses TRBV7-9 and TRBJ2-1, with 7 bases matching TRBD2. The end of the DNA is better explained by TRBJ2-7, so the J call may be wrong. This CDR3 is 16 amino acids long. Germline CDR1 is SEHNR and CDR2 is FQNEAQ (reference sequence). CDR3 amino acids: CASSPQGGSSYNEQYF. For the CDR3, the DNA is TGTGCCAGCAGCCCCCAGGGAGGGAGCTCCTACAATGAGCAGTACTTC.

This clonotype was seen only a few times. This chain connects TRBV20-1 to TRBJ2-5; 11 nucleotides match TRBD2. The closer fit of TRBJ2-7 to the DNA end suggests the J call may be wrong. Germline lookup yields CDR1 DFQATT and CDR2 SNEGSKA (reference sequence). The CDR3 sequence is 14 residues long. CDR3 DNA sequence: TGCAGTGCCTCGGGACTAGCGGTGACCTACGAGCAGTACTTC. Its translation is CSASGLAVTYEQYF.

The chain links TRBV5-1 to TRBJ1-1; D gene unclear. V was cut by 2 bases and J by 6 bases, with 11 bases left in between. Germline V gene lookup returns CDR1 SGHRS and CDR2 YFSETQ. The CDR3 is 13 amino acids. CDR3 region: CASSLSTGSEAFF. In DNA, the CDR3 is TGCGCCAGCAGCTTATCAACGGGGTCTGAAGCTTTCTTT. Full variable domain (rest looked up from reference TRBV5-1 and TRBJ1-1): KAGVTQTPRYLIKTRGQQVTLSCSPISGHRSVSWYQQTPGQGLQFLFEYFSETQRNKGNFPGRFSGRQFSNSRSEMNVSTLELGDSALYLCASSLSTGSEAFFGQGTRLTVV.

The chain employs TRBV19 and TRBJ2-1; 8 nucleotides line up with TRBD2. V dropped 4 bases and J dropped 0; count of bases not matched to a gene: 5. Germline V gene lookup returns CDR1 LNHDA and CDR2 SQIVND (reference sequence). This CDR3 comprises 16 residues. CDR3 DNA: TGTGCCAGTAGTAGGAGCGGGAGCCTCTCCTACAATGAGCAGTTCTTC. Its translation is CASSRSGSLSYNEQFF.